The T cell receptor (beta chain) described here comes from a study of OX40 agonist ivuxolimab in advanced cancers. Study at large: Ivuxolimab, an agonistic anti-OX40 (CD134) antibody, was given to patients. At 0.01 to 10 mg/kg, ivuxolimab was administered intravenously to patients every 2 weeks. Averaging 60 years in age, with a range of about 23 to 79, the cohort was about 86% male.

The protocol was immunoSEQ multiplex PCR, while the TCRdb copy is restricted to in-frame clones and leaves out a portion. The repertoire has roughly 82,000 clones, approximately 87% of them found once; the top ten carry 0.75% to 0.85%. V lost 3 bases to trimming and J lost 0 bases, with 9 bases between them. In germline, CDR1 is SGHAT, CDR2 FQNNGV. This CDR3 comprises 15 residues. The material sequenced was CD4+ or CD8+ T cells sorted from blood, taken in a trial of the OX40 agonist ivuxolimab. The sequence was obtained from an adult with an advanced solid tumor such as melanoma, head and neck, liver or kidney cancer. The chain is built from TRBV11-2 and TRBJ1-3; D call uncertain. CDR3 loop: CASSFLSNSGNTIYF. In DNA form, the CDR3 reads TGTGCCAGCAGCTTTCTGTCGAACTCTGGAAACACCATATATTTT. The whole variable domain, remainder taken from reference TRBV11-2 and TRBJ1-3, is EAGVAQSPRYKIIEKRQSVAFWCNPISGHATLYWYQQILGQGPKLLIQFQNNGVVDDSQLPKDRFSAERLKGVDSTLKIQPAKLEDSAVYLCASSFLSNSGNTIYFGEGSWLTVV.